This T cell receptor beta chain was recorded in a study of post-analysis software for immune sequencing data. Study observations and caveats: Patients used roughly five TRBV segments, including TRBV5-6, TRBV5-1 and TRBV20-1, more often than controls.

From germline, CDR1 is SGHTA and CDR2 FQGNSA. The germline V and J ends were trimmed by 6 bases and 4 bases, with 13 bases remaining between them. The CDR3 consists of 14 residues. Sequencing libraries made from TCR beta cDNA carried unique molecular identifiers. A single record per CDR3 protein comes from TCRdb applying MiXCR to the PCR reads. The sample consists of 700,000 to 800,000 distinct CDR3 sequences, approximately 30% of them appearing once. This clonotype was counted at least ten times. The antigen remains unidentified. The sample comprised blood. The sequence came from a girl under 18 with multiple sclerosis. The J gene is TRBJ2-1, the V gene TRBV7-2, with D tentatively TRBD2 (5 bases). CDR3 sequence: CASSPRTPYNEQFF. The CDR3 bases are TGTGCCAGCAGTCCAAGGACTCCGTACAATGAGCAGTTCTTC.